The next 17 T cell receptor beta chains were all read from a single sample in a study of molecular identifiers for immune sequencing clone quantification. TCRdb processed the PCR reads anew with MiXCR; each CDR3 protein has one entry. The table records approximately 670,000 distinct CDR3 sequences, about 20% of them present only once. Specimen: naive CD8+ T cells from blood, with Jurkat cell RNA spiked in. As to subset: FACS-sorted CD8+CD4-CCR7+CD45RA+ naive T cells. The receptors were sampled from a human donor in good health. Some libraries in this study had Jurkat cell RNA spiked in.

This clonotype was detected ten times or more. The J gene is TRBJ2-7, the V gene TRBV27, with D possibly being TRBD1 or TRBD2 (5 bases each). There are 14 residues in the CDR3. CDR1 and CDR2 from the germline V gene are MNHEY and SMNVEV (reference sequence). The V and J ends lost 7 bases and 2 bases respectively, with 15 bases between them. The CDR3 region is CASNGRGGAYEQYF. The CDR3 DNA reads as TGTGCCAGCAACGGCCGGGGCGGAGCCTACGAGCAGTACTTC.

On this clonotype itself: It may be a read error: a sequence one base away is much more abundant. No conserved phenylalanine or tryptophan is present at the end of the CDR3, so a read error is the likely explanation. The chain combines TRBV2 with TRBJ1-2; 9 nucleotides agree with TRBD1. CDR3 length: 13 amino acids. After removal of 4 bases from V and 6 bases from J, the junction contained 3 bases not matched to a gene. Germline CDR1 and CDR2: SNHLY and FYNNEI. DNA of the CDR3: TGTGCCAGCAGTGCGGGACAGGGCAATGGCTACACCCTC. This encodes CASSAGQGNGYTL.

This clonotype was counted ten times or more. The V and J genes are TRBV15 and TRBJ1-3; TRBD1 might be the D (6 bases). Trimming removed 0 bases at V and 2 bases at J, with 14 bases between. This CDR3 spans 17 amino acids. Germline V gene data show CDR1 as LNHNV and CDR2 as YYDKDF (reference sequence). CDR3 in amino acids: CATSREGGLGAGNTIYF. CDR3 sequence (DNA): TGTGCCACCAGCAGAGAGGGGGGCTTGGGGGCTGGAAACACCATATATTTT.

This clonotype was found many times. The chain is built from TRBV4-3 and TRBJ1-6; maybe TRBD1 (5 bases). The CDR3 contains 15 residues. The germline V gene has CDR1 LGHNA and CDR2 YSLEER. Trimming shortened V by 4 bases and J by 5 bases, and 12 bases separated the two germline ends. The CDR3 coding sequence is TGCGCCAGCAGCCTTGGGACCGCCGATAATTCACCCCTCCACTTT. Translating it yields CASSLGTADNSPLHF.

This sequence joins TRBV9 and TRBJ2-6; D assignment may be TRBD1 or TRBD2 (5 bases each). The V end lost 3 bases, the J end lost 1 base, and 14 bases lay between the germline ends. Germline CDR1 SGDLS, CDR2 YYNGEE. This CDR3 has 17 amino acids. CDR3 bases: TGTGCCAGCAGCGGCACGGGACCGAAGTCTGGGGCCAACGTCCTGACTTTC. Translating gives CASSGTGPKSGANVLTF.

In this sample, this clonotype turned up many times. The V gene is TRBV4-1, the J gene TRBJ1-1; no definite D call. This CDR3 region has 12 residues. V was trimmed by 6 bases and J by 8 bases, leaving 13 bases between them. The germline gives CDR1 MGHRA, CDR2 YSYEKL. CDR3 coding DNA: TGCGCCAGCAGGCAACCCCGGGGAGAAGCTTTCTTT. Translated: CASRQPRGEAFF.

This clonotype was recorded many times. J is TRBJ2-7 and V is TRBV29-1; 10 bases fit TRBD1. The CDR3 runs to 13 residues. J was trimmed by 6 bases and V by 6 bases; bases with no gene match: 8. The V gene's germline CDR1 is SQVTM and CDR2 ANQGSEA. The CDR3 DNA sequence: TGCAGCGTAGCCGGGACAGGGGCCATCGAGCAGTACTTC. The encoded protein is CSVAGTGAIEQYF.

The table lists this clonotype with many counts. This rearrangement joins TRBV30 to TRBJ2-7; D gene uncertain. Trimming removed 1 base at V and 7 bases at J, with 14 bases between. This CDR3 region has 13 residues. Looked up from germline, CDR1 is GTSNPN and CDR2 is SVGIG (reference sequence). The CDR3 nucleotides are TGTGCCTGGAGTGAGGTAGGCCCTTTTGAGCAGTACTTC. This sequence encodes CAWSEVGPFEQYF.

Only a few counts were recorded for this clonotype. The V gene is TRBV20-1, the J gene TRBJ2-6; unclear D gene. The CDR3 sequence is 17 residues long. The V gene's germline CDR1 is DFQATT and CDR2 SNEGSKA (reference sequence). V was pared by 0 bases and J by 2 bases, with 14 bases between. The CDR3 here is CSARDTQRTAGANVLTF. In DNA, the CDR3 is TGCAGTGCTAGAGATACACAACGGACCGCTGGGGCCAACGTCCTGACTTTC.

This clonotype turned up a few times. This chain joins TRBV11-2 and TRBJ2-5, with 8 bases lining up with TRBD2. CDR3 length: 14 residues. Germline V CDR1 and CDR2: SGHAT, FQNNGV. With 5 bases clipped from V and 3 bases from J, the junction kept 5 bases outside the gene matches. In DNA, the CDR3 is TGTGCCAGCAGCACGACACTAGCGGAAGAGACCCAGTACTTC. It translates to CASSTTLAEETQYF. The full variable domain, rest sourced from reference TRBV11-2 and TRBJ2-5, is EAGVAQSPRYKIIEKRQSVAFWCNPISGHATLYWYQQILGQGPKLLIQFQNNGVVDDSQLPKDRFSAERLKGVDSTLKIQPAKLEDSAVYLCASSTTLAEETQYFGPGTRLLVL.

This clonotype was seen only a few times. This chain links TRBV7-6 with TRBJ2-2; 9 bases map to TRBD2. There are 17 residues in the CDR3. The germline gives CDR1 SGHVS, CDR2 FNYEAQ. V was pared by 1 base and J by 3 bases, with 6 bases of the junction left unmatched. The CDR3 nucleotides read TGTGCCAGCAGCTTAGGACTAGCGGCCACCCACACCGGGGAGCTGTTTTTT. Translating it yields CASSLGLAATHTGELFF.

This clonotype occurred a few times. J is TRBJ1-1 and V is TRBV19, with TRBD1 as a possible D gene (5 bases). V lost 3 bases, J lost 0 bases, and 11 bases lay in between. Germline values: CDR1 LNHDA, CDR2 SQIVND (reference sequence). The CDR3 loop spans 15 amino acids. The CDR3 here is CASSITGAVNTEAFF. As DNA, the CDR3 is TGTGCCAGTAGTATCACAGGAGCTGTGAACACTGAAGCTTTCTTT.

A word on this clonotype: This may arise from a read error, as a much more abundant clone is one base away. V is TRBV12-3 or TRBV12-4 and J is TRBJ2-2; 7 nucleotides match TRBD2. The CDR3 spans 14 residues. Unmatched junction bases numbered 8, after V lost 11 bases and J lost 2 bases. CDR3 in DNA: TGTGCCTGCCGCAGCGGGGTTAACACCGGGGAGCTGTTTTTT. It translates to CACRSGVNTGELFF.

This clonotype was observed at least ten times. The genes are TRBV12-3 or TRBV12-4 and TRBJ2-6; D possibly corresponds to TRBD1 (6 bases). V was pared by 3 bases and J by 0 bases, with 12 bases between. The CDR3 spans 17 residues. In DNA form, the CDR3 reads TGTGCCAGCAGTTTTTCCGGGACACTCTCTGGGGCCAACGTCCTGACTTTC. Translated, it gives CASSFSGTLSGANVLTF.

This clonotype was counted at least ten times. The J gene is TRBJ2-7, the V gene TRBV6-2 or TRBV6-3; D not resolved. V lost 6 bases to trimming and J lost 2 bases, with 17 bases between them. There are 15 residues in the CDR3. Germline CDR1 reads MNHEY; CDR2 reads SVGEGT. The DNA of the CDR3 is TGTGCCAGCAGCGCCCCCGATTGGGATACCTACGAGCAGTACTTC. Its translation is CASSAPDWDTYEQYF.

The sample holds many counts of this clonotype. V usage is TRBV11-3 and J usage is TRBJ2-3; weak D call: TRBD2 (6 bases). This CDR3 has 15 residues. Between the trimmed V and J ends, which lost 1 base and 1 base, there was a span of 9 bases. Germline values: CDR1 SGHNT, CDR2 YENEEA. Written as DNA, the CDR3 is TGTGCCAGCAGCTTAGGGGCTAGCGGCACAGATACGCAGTATTTT. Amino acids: CASSLGASGTDTQYF.

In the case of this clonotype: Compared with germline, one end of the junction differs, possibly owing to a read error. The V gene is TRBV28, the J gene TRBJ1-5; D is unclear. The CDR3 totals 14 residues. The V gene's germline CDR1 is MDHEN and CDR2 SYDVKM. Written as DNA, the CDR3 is TGTGCCAGCAGACCCGTGAGGACCGGAGGGCCCCGGCATTTT. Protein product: CASRPVRTGGPRHF.